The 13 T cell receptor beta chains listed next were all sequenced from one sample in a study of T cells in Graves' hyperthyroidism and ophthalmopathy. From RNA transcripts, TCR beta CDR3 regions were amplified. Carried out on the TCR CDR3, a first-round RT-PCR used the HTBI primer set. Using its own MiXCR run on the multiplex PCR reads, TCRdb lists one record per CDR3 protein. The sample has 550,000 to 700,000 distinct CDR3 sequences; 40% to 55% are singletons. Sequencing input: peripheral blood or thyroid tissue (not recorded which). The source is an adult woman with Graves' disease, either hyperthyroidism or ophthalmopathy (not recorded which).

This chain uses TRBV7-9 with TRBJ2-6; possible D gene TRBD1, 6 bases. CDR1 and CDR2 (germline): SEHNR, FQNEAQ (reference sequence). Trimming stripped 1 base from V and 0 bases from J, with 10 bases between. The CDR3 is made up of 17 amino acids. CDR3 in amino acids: CASSLVPRGSGANVLTF. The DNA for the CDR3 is TGTGCCAGCAGCTTAGTCCCCAGGGGCTCTGGGGCCAACGTCCTGACTTTC.

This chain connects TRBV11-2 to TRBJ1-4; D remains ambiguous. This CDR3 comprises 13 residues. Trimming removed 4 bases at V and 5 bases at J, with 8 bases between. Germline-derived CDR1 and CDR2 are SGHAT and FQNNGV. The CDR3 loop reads CASSYPGNEKLFF. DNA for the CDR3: TGTGCCAGCAGCTACCCAGGAAATGAAAAACTGTTTTTT.

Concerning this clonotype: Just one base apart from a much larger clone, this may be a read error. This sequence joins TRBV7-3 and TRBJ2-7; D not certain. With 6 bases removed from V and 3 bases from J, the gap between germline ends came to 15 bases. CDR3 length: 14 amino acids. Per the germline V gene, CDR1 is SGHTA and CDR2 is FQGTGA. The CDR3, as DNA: TGTGCCAGCAGTTTATGGTACAGTTACTACGAGCAGTACTTC. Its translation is CASSLWYSYYEQYF.

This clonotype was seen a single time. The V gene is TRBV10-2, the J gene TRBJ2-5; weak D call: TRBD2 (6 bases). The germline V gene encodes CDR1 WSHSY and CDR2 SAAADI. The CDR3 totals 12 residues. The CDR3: CATRAGKETQYF. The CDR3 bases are TGCGCGACGCGAGCGGGTAAAGAGACCCAGTACTTC.

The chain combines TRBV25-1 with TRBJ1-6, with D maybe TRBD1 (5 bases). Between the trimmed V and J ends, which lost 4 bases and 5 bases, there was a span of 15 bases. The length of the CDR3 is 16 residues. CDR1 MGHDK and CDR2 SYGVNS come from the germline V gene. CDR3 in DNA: TGTGCCAGCAGTGCTAGATTTATCAGGGATAATTCACCCCTCCACTTT. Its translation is CASSARFIRDNSPLHF.

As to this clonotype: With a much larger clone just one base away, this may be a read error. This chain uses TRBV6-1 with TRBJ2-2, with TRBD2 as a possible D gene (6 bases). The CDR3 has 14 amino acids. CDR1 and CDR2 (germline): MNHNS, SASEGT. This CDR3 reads CVSSVGLNTGELFF. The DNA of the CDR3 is TGTGTCAGCAGTGTGGGACTTAACACCGGGGAGCTGTTTTTT.

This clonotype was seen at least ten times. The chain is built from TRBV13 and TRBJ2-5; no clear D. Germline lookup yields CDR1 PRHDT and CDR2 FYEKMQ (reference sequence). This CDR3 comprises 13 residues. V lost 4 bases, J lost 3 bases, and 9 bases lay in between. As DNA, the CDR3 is TGTGCCAGCAGCTCCCGGCAGGAAGAGACCCAGTACTTC. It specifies CASSSRQEETQYF.

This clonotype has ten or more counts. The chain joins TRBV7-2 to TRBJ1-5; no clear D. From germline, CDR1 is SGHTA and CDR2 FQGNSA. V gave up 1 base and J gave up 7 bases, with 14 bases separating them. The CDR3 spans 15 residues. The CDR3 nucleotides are TGTGCCAGCAGCTTAGGGCTCAGGTCCGGGCAGCCCCAGCATTTT. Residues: CASSLGLRSGQPQHF.

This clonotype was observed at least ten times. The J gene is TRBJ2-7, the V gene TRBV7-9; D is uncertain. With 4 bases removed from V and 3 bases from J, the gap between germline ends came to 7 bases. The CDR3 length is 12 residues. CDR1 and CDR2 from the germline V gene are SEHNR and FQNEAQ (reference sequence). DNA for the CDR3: TGTGCCAGCAGCTCTGACTTCTACGAGCAGTACTTC. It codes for CASSSDFYEQYF.

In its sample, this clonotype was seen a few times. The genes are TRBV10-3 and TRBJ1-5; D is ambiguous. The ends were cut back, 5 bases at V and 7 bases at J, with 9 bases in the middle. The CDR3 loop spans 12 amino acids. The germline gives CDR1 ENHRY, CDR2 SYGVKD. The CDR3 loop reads CAISKTEQPQHF. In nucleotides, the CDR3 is TGTGCCATCAGTAAAACAGAACAGCCCCAGCATTTT.

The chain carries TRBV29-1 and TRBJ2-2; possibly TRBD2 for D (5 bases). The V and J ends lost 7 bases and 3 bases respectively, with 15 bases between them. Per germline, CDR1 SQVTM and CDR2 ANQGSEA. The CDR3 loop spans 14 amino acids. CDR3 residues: CSARRAADTGELFF. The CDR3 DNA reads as TGCAGCGCGAGGAGAGCAGCGGACACCGGGGAGCTGTTTTTT.

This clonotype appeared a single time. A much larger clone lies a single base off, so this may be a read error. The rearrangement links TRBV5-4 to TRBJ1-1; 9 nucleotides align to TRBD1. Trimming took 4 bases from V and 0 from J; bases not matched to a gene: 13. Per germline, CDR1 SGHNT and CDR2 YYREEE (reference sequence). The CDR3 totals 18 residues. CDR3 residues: CASSPDPGTGRMNTEAFF. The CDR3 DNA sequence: TGTGCCAGCAGCCCCGACCCAGGGACAGGGAGGATGAACACTGAAGCTTTCTTT. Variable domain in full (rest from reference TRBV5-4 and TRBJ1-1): ETGVTQSPTHLIKTRGQQVTLRCSSQSGHNTVSWYQQALGQGPQFIFQYYREEENGRGNFPPRFSGLQFPNYSSELNVNALELDDSALYLCASSPDPGTGRMNTEAFFGQGTRLTVV.

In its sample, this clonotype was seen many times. DNA for the CDR3: TGTGCCACCAGCAGAGGGGCCACGGACCTCAACGTCCTGACTTTC. It codes for CATSRGATDLNVLTF. The V gene is TRBV15, the J gene TRBJ2-6, with D uncertain. Trimming took 1 base from V and 9 from J, leaving 13 bases between them. Germline V CDR1 and CDR2: LNHNV, YYDKDF (reference sequence). CDR3 length equals 15 residues.